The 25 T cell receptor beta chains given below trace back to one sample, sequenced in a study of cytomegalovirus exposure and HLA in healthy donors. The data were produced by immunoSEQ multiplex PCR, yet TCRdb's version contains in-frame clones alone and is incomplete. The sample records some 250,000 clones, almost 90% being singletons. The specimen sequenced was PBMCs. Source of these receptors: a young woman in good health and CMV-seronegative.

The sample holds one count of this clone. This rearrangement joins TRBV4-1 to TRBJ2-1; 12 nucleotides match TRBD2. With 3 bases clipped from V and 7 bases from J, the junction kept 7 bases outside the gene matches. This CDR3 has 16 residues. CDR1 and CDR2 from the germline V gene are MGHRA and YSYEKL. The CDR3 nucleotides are TGCGCCAGCAGCCAGCAGACTAGCGGGGGTTGGAATGAGCAGTTCTTC. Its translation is CASSQQTSGGWNEQFF.

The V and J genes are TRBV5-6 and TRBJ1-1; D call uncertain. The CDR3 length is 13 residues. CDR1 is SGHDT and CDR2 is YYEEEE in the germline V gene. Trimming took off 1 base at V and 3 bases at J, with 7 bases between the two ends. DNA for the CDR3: TGTGCCAGCAGCTTGAATTTAGACACTGAAGCTTTCTTT. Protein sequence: CASSLNLDTEAFF.

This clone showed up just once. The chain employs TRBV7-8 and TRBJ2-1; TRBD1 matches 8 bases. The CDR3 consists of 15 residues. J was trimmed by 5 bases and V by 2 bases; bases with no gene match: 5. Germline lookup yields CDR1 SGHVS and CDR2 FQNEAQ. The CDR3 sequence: CASSLWQGAHNEQFF. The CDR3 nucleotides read TGTGCCAGCAGCTTATGGCAGGGGGCCCACAATGAGCAGTTCTTC.

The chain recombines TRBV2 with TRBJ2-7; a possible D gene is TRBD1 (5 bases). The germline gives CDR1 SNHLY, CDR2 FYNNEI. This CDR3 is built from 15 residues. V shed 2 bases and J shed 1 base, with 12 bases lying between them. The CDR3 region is CASSERQGGSYEQYV. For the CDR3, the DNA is TGTGCCAGCAGTGAAAGGCAGGGTGGGTCCTACGAGCAGTACGTC.

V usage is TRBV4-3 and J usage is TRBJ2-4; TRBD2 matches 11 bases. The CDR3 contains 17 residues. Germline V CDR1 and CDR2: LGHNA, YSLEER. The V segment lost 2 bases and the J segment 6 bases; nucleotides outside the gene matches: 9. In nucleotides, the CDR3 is TGCGCCAGCAGCCAAACGGAGGCTGGGACTAGCGGAAACATTCAGTACTTC. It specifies CASSQTEAGTSGNIQYF.

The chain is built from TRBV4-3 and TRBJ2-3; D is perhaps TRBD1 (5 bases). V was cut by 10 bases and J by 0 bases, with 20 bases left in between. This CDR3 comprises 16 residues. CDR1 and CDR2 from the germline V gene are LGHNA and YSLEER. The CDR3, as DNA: TGCGCCACCCCTGGACAACTTACTACTAGCACAGATACGCAGTATTTT. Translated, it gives CATPGQLTTSTDTQYF.

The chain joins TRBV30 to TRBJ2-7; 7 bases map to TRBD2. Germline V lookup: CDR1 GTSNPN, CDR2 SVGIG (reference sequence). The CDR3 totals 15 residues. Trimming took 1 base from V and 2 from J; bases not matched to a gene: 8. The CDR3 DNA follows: TGTGCCTGGAGTGCTCTGGGTGGGGGGGCCTACGAGCAGTACTTC. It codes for CAWSALGGGAYEQYF. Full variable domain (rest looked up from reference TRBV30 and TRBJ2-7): SQTIHQWPATLVQPVGSPLSLECTVEGTSNPNLYWYRQAAGRGLQLLFYSVGIGQISSEVPQNLSASRPQDRQFILSSKKLLLSDSGFYLCAWSALGGGAYEQYFGPGTRLTVT.

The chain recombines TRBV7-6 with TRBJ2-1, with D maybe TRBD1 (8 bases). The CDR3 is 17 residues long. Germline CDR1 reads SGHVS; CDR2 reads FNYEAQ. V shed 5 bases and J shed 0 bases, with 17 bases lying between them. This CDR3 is CASSPQQGGYSYNEQFF. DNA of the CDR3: TGTGCCAGCAGCCCTCAACAGGGGGGGTACTCCTACAATGAGCAGTTCTTC.

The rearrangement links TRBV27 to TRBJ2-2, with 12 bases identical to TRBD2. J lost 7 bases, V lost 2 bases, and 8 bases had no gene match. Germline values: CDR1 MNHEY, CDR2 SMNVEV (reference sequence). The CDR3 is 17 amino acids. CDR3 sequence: CASSLASGGARGGELFF. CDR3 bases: TGTGCCAGCAGTTTAGCTAGCGGGGGGGCCCGAGGCGGGGAGCTGTTTTTT.

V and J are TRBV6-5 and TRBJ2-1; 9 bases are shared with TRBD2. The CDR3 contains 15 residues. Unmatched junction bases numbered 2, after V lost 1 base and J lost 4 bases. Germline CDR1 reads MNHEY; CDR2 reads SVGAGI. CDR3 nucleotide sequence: TGTGCCAGCAGTTACTTAGCGGGGGCATACAATGAGCAGTTCTTC. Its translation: CASSYLAGAYNEQFF.

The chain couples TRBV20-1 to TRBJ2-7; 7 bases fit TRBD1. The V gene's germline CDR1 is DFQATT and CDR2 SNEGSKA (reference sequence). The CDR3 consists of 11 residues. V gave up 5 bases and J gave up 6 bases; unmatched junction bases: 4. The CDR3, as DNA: TGCAGTGCTGCGTACAGGGGCGAGCAGTACGTC. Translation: CSAAYRGEQYV.

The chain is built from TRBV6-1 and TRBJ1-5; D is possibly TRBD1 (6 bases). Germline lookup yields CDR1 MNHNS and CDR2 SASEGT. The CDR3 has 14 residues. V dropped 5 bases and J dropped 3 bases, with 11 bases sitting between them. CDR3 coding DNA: TGTGCCAGCAGTCGGGACACCAACAATCAGCCCCAGCATTTT. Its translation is CASSRDTNNQPQHF.

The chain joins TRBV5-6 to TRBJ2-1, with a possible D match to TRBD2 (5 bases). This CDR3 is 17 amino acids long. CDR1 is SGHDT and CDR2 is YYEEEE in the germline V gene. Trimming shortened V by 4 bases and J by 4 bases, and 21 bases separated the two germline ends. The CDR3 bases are TGTGCCAGCAGCGGGTGGACTCTAAAGTATTCTTACAATGAGCAGTTCTTC. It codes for CASSGWTLKYSYNEQFF. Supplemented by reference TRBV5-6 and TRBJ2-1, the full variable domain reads DAGVTQSPTHLIKTRGQQVTLRCSPKSGHDTVSWYQQALGQGPQFIFQYYEEEERQRGNFPDRFSGHQFPNYSSELNVNALLLGDSALYLCASSGWTLKYSYNEQFFGPGTRLTVL.

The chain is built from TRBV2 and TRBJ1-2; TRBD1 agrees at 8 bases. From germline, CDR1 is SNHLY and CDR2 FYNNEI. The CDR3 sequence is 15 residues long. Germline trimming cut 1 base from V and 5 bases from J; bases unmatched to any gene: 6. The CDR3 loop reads CASSEVGQEMYGYTF. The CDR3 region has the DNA TGTGCCAGCAGTGAAGTGGGACAGGAGATGTATGGCTACACCTTC.

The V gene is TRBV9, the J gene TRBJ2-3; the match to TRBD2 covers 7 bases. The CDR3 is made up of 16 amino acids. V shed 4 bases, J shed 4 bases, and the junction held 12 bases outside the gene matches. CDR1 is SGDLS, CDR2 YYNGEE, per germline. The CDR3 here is CASSPIQRGRADTQYF. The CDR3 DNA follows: TGTGCCAGCAGCCCCATTCAGCGGGGAAGGGCAGATACGCAGTATTTT.

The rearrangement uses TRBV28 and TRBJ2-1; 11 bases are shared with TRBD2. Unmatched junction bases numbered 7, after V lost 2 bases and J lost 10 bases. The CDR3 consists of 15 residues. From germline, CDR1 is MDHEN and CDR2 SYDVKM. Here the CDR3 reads CASSLLAGGSREQFF. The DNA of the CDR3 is TGTGCCAGCAGTTTACTAGCGGGGGGTTCCCGGGAGCAGTTCTTC.

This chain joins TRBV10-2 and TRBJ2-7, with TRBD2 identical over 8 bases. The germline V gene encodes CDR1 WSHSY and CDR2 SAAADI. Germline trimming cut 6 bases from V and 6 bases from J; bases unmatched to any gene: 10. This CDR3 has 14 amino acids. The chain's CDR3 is CASSTSGRGSEQYF. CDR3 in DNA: TGCGCCAGCAGCACTAGCGGTCGTGGGAGCGAGCAGTACTTC.

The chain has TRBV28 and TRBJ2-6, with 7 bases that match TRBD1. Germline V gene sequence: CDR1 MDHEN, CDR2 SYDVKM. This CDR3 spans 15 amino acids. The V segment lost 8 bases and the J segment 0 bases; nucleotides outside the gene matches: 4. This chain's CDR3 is CASLSGGSGANVLTF. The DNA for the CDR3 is TGTGCCAGCTTATCAGGGGGCTCTGGGGCCAACGTCCTGACTTTC.

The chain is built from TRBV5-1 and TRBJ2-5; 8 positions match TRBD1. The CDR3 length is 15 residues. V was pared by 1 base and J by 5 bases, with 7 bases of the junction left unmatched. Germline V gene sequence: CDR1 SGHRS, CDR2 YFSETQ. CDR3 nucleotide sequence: TGCGCCAGCAGCTTGTTAGGACAGGGACCGGAGACCCAGTACTTC. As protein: CASSLLGQGPETQYF.

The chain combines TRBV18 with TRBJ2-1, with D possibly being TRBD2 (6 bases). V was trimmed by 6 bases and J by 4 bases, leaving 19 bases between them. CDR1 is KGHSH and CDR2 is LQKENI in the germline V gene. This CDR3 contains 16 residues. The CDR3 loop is CASSLNQGRLYNEQFF. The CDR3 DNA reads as TGTGCCAGCTCCCTAAACCAAGGGAGGCTATACAATGAGCAGTTCTTC.

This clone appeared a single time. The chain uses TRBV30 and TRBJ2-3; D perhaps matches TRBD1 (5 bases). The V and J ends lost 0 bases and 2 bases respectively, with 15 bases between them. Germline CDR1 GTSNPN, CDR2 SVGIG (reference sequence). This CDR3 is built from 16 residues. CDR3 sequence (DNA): TGTGCCTGGAGTGTGGGTTTCCAAGGGGACACAGATACGCAGTATTTT. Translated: CAWSVGFQGDTDTQYF. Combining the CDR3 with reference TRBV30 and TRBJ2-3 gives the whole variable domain SQTIHQWPATLVQPVGSPLSLECTVEGTSNPNLYWYRQAAGRGLQLLFYSVGIGQISSEVPQNLSASRPQDRQFILSSKKLLLSDSGFYLCAWSVGFQGDTDTQYFGPGTRLTVL.

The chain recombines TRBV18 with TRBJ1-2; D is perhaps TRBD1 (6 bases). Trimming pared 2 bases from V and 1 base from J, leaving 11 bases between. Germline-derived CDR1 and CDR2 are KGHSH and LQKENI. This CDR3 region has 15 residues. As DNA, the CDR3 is TGTGCCAGCTCACCAGGACAGAATCTTAACTATGGCTACACCTTC. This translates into CASSPGQNLNYGYTF.

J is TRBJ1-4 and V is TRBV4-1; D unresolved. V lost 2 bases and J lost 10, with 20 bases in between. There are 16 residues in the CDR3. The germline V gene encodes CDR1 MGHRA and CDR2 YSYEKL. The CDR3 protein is CASSQPGSGLKVKLFF. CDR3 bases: TGCGCCAGCAGCCAACCAGGCAGCGGGCTGAAGGTAAAACTGTTTTTT.

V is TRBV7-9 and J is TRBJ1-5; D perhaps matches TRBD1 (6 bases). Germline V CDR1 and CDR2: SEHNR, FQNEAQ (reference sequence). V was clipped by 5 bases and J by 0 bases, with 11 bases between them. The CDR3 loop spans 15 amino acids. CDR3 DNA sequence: TGTGCCAGCAGCCTAGGCAGGGGTAGCAATCAGCCCCAGCATTTT. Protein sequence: CASSLGRGSNQPQHF.

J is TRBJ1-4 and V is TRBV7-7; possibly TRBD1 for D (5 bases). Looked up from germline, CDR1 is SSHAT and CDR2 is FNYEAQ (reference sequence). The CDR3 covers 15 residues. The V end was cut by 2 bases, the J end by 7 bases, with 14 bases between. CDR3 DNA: TGTGCCAGCAGCTTAATGGGGGAGGCGGGTGAAAAACTGTTTTTT. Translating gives CASSLMGEAGEKLFF.